A selection of T cell receptor beta chains follows, all from one sample in a study of shared clonotypes between healthy human individuals. Only in-frame clones appear in the TCRdb table, and some are missing; sequencing was by immunoSEQ multiplex PCR. Of about 1.1 million clones in the sample, approximately 80% were seen once. Sequenced input: memory CD4+ T cells from PBMCs. Receptors were obtained from a man between 18 and 29 years old in good health. Some clones in this sample may be carry-over from other donors' samples. Each CDR3 is given with its conserved first and last residue. A D gene is named only where the DNA matches it firmly. Size is stated for part of the rows, as once, few or many counts, or as a class when the clone is expanded.

v_call	clone_size	d_call	j_call	cdr3_aa	cdr3_nt
TRBV28	.	.	TRBJ2-4	CASSRSIQYF	TGTGCCAGCAGCCGAAGCATTCAGTACTTC
TRBV11-2	.	.	TRBJ2-2	CASSERISGELFF	TGTGCCAGCAGCGAAAGGATTTCCGGGGAGCTGTTTTTT
TRBV27	.	.	TRBJ2-5	CASSPRRSETQYF	TGTGCCAGCAGTCCCAGGAGGTCCGAGACCCAGTACTTC
TRBV7-3	.	.	TRBJ2-1	CASSLWAGDEQFF	TGTGCCAGCAGCTTATGGGCGGGTGATGAGCAGTTCTTC
TRBV15	.	TRBD1	TRBJ1-2	CATSRDPAGTAYGYTF	TGTGCCACCAGCAGAGACCCAGCAGGGACAGCCTATGGCTACACCTTC
TRBV5-1	.	TRBD1	TRBJ2-3	CASSLGTEGDTQYF	TGCGCCAGCAGCTTAGGGACAGAAGGTGATACGCAGTATTTT
TRBV6-1	.	.	TRBJ1-2	CASSVHKTANYGYTF	TGTGCCAGCAGCGTCCATAAGACAGCTAACTATGGCTACACCTTC
TRBV27	.	.	TRBJ1-6	CATGPLSSYNSPLHF	TGTGCCACGGGACCGCTGAGCTCCTATAATTCACCCCTCCACTTT
TRBV6-5	.	TRBD2	TRBJ2-1	CASSYRAGGLNEQFF	TGTGCCAGCAGTTACAGGGCGGGAGGGCTGAATGAGCAGTTCTTC
TRBV30	.	.	TRBJ1-2	CAFALQGNYGYTF	TGTGCCTTCGCCTTACAGGGAAACTATGGCTACACCTTC
TRBV4-1	.	.	TRBJ1-1	CASRGVAASEAFF	TGCGCCAGCAGGGGGGTGGCAGCGTCTGAAGCTTTCTTT
TRBV5-1	.	.	TRBJ1-1	CASSLAPGWNTEAFF	TGCGCCAGCAGCTTGGCCCCGGGATGGAACACTGAAGCTTTCTTT
TRBV7-6	.	TRBD2	TRBJ2-3	CASSLAGGPTDTQYF	TGTGCCAGCAGCTTAGCGGGAGGGCCGACAGATACGCAGTATTTT
TRBV28	.	TRBD1	TRBJ2-5	CASSSPRGHTGETQYF	TGTGCCAGCAGTTCTCCCAGGGGGCATACGGGGGAGACCCAGTACTTC
TRBV4-2	few	.	TRBJ1-3	CASSQVGAGNTIYF	TGTGCCAGCAGCCAAGTGGGGGCTGGAAACACCATATATTTT
TRBV5-5	.	.	TRBJ1-1	CASSLAGQNTEAFF	TGTGCCAGCAGCTTGGCGGGCCAGAACACTGAAGCTTTCTTT
TRBV6-4	.	TRBD1	TRBJ1-2	CASSAGQGNYGYTF	TGTGCCAGCAGTGCCGGACAGGGTAACTATGGCTACACCTTC
TRBV9	.	TRBD2	TRBJ2-2	CASSVRGLAGTGELFF	TGTGCCAGCAGCGTAAGGGGACTAGCGGGCACCGGGGAGCTGTTTTTT
TRBV10-3	.	.	TRBJ2-1	CAISESPPYNEQFF	TGTGCCATCAGTGAGTCACCCCCATACAATGAGCAGTTCTTC
TRBV7-2	.	.	TRBJ2-7	CASSSELGRYEQYF	TGTGCCAGCAGCTCCGAACTAGGTCGGTACGAGCAGTACTTC
TRBV11-2	.	.	TRBJ2-1	CASSKTWGGFSYNEQFF	TGTGCCAGCAGCAAAACGTGGGGGGGCTTCTCCTACAATGAGCAGTTCTTC